A selection of T cell receptor beta chains follows, all from one sample in a study of radiotherapy plus CTLA-4 blockade in lung cancer. Produced via immunoSEQ multiplex PCR; TCRdb's table is partial and in-frame only. The table shows tens of thousands of clones, with about 76% occurring only once. This material consisted of peripheral blood, taken from a patient treated with radiotherapy plus ipilimumab. These receptors were obtained from a human donor with non-small cell lung cancer who had a complete response to radiotherapy plus ipilimumab. Each CDR3 is given with its conserved first and last residue. A D gene is named only where the DNA matches it firmly. The size of a clone is reported for some rows only, either as once, few or many, or as a class for expanded clones.

clone size	J gene	V gene	CDR3 length	D gene	CDR3 protein	CDR3 DNA
.	TRBJ2-2	TRBV25-1	15	.	CASNPRDFNTGELFF	TGTGCCAGCAATCCCAGGGACTTCAACACCGGGGAGCTGTTTTTT
.	TRBJ2-3	TRBV2	12	.	CASSAYTDTQYF	TGTGCCAGCAGCGCCTACACAGATACGCAGTATTTT
.	TRBJ1-1	TRBV18	13	.	CASRPGLDTEAFF	TGTGCCAGCAGACCGGGGTTAGACACTGAAGCTTTCTTT
.	TRBJ1-1	TRBV2	11	TRBD1	CASDREGEAFF	TGTGCCAGCGACAGGGAAGGTGAAGCTTTCTTT
once	TRBJ2-5	TRBV7-2	14	TRBD1	CASSPGRTGKTQYF	TGTGCCAGCAGCCCCGGAAGGACAGGGAAGACCCAGTACTTC
.	TRBJ1-1	TRBV18	15	.	CASSPIGIMNTEAFF	TGTGCCAGCTCACCGATTGGCATTATGAACACTGAAGCTTTCTTT
.	TRBJ1-1	TRBV7-2	15	.	CASSLVLSAAAEAFF	TGTGCCAGCAGCTTAGTGCTCTCGGCGGCCGCTGAAGCTTTCTTT
.	TRBJ1-3	TRBV30	15	.	CAGIPGRLSGNTIYF	TGTGCCGGGATCCCGGGGAGGCTCTCTGGAAACACCATATATTTT
few	TRBJ1-2	TRBV4-3	16	TRBD1	CASSQDRTGNYDGYTF	TGCGCCAGCAGCCAAGACAGGACAGGGAATTACGATGGCTACACCTTC
.	TRBJ1-4	TRBV2	12	.	CASTLDPGKLFF	TGTGCCAGCACCCTTGACCCGGGGAAACTGTTTTTT
.	TRBJ2-1	TRBV5-6	15	TRBD2	CATLSARREGNEQFF	TGTGCCACCCTTTCGGCGCGGCGGGAGGGTAATGAGCAGTTCTTC